A selection of T cell receptor beta chains follows, all from one sample in a study of blood T cell repertoires in COVID-19. Generated by immunoSEQ multiplex PCR, the TCRdb table keeps only in-frame clones and is missing some. Among roughly 200,000 clones listed, 80% to 85% were seen once. The sequencing input was peripheral blood. All receptors come from a woman aged 40 to 50 with COVID-19, enrolled during active disease. CDR3s include the opening cysteine and the closing phenylalanine or tryptophan. A D gene is named only where the DNA matches it firmly. Rows give clone size only sometimes, using once, few, many, or a class for an expanded clone.

CASGELAGSDTQYF	TGTGCCAGCGGTGAGCTAGCGGGATCAGATACGCAGTATTTT	TRBV6-1	NA	TRBD2	TRBJ2-3
CASSQDGRLAGGGDTQYF	TGCGCCAGCAGCCAAGATGGGAGACTAGCGGGAGGGGGAGATACGCAGTATTTT	TRBV4-1	once	TRBD2	TRBJ2-3
CASSRPRQGISSGNTIYF	TGTGCCAGCAGTCGACCGCGACAGGGGATAAGCTCTGGAAACACCATATATTTT	TRBV6-6	NA	TRBD1	TRBJ1-3
CASTDRATTEAFF	TGCGCCAGCACCGACAGGGCTACGACTGAAGCTTTCTTT	TRBV5-1	NA	TRBD1	TRBJ1-1
CASRPPGGLIYEQFF	TGTGCCAGCAGACCGCCCGGGGGGCTGATCTATGAGCAGTTCTTC	TRBV5-4	NA	NA	TRBJ2-1
CASSQLGQLANYGYTF	TGTGCCAGCTCACAACTAGGACAGCTAGCTAACTATGGCTACACCTTC	TRBV18	NA	NA	TRBJ1-2
CASSTPPGGDLNYGYTF	TGTGCCAGTAGTACCCCTCCTGGAGGGGACCTCAACTATGGCTACACCTTC	TRBV19	NA	NA	TRBJ1-2
CASSLLGDNLQHF	TGTGCCAGCAGCCTCCTAGGGGACAATCTACAGCATTTT	TRBV5-6	NA	NA	TRBJ1-5
CASSTGTGVNEKLFF	TGTGCCAGCAGCACCGGGACAGGGGTGAATGAAAAACTGTTTTTT	TRBV7-7	NA	TRBD1	TRBJ1-4
CASSLAGTGGRYYGYTF	TGTGCCAGCAGCTTGGCCGGGACAGGGGGTAGATACTATGGCTACACCTTC	TRBV5-6	once	TRBD1	TRBJ1-2
CASSRLFGQPQHF	TGTGCCAGCAGCCGCCTATTCGGTCAGCCCCAGCATTTT	TRBV11-2	NA	NA	TRBJ1-5
CASIATGGTEAFF	TGTGCCAGCATTGCGACAGGGGGCACTGAAGCTTTCTTT	TRBV6-5	NA	TRBD1	TRBJ1-1
CASSVQGYEQYF	TGTGCCAGTAGCGTACAGGGGTACGAGCAGTACTTC	TRBV19	NA	TRBD1	TRBJ2-7
CASSIDRGQGNEQYF	TGTGCCAGTAGTATAGATCGAGGACAGGGGAACGAGCAGTACTTC	TRBV19	NA	TRBD1	TRBJ2-7
CASRGTNRQDIHF	TGTGCCAGCAGGGGGACCAATAGACAGGATATACATTTT	TRBV6-5	NA	NA	TRBJ1-5
CASKGTGGSDSGSKQFF	TGTGCCAGCAAAGGGACAGGCGGTTCGGATAGCGGGAGTAAGCAGTTCTTC	TRBV9	NA	NA	TRBJ2-1
CASGLGLAGSDEQYF	TGTGCTAGTGGTTTGGGACTAGCGGGATCCGACGAGCAGTACTTC	TRBV12-5	NA	TRBD2	TRBJ2-7
CASSGGQFSLAKNIQYF	TGTGCCAGCAGCGGGGGACAGTTCTCTCTCGCCAAAAACATTCAGTACTTC	TRBV13	NA	TRBD1	TRBJ2-4
CASSQAPGGPEAFF	TGCGCCAGCAGCCAAGCCCCAGGGGGACCCGAAGCTTTCTTT	TRBV4-1	NA	TRBD1	TRBJ1-1
CASSFGGQGPYEQYF	TGTGCCAGCAGTTTCGGCGGCCAAGGCCCCTACGAGCAGTACTTC	TRBV28	once	NA	TRBJ2-7
CASSLKREDRGFTGELFF	TGTGCCAGCAGCTTAAAACGGGAGGACAGGGGATTCACCGGGGAGCTGTTTTTT	TRBV7-3	NA	TRBD1	TRBJ2-2
CASSLATGLVF	TGTGCCAGCAGTCTGGCGACAGGGTTGGTTTTT	TRBV12-3/TRBV12-4	NA	TRBD1	TRBJ1-4
CASSTGGGGVTEAFF	TGTGCCAGCAGCACCGGCGGCGGGGGGGTCACTGAAGCTTTCTTT	TRBV5-5	once	NA	TRBJ1-1
CASSPLPAGLVTNFSGNTIYF	TGCGCCAGCAGCCCATTACCGGCGGGACTAGTTACAAACTTCTCTGGAAACACCATATATTTT	TRBV4-1	few	NA	TRBJ1-3
CASSLGLAVYEQYF	TGTGCCAGCAGCTTGGGACTAGCGGTATACGAGCAGTACTTC	TRBV13	NA	TRBD2	TRBJ2-7
CAISESGQGARAFF	TGTGCCATCAGTGAGTCAGGGCAGGGGGCGCGAGCTTTCTTT	TRBV10-3	NA	TRBD1	TRBJ1-1
CASSLSRTGPYEQYF	TGCGCCAGCAGCTTGTCTCGGACAGGTCCCTACGAGCAGTACTTC	TRBV5-1	once	TRBD1	TRBJ2-7
CASSLGPGQGGNSPLHF	TGTGCCAGCAGTTTAGGTCCGGGGCAGGGAGGAAATTCACCCCTCCACTTT	TRBV27	NA	NA	TRBJ1-6
CASSRRDYGYTF	TGTGCCAGCAGCCGCCGGGACTATGGCTACACCTTC	TRBV6-5	NA	NA	TRBJ1-2
CASSQSTPSNEKLFF	TGCGCCAGCAGCCAATCGACACCCTCTAATGAAAAACTGTTTTTT	TRBV4-1	NA	NA	TRBJ1-4
CASSLYNEQFF	TGTGCCAGCAGCCTTTACAATGAGCAGTTCTTC	TRBV12-3/TRBV12-4	many	NA	TRBJ2-1
CASSDVGDTYNEQFF	TGTGCCAGCAGCGATGTAGGGGACACCTACAATGAGCAGTTCTTC	TRBV2	NA	NA	TRBJ2-1
CASSLITSGGNIQYF	TGTGCCAGCAGCCTAATTACTAGCGGGGGGAACATTCAGTACTTC	TRBV27	few	TRBD2	TRBJ2-4
CASSQGLLAGDEQYF	TGTGCCAGCAGCCAAGGCTTACTAGCGGGAGACGAGCAGTACTTC	TRBV3-1/TRBV3-2	many	TRBD2	TRBJ2-7
CAISMQGGSEKLFF	TGTGCCATCTCTATGCAGGGAGGGTCAGAAAAACTGTTTTTT	TRBV10-3	NA	NA	TRBJ1-4
CATSRDRGSAEAFF	TGTGCCACCAGCAGAGACCGGGGGTCGGCTGAAGCTTTCTTT	TRBV15	NA	NA	TRBJ1-1
CASSQDYSGPTYEQYF	TGTGCCAGCAGCCAAGATTATAGCGGGCCCACCTACGAGCAGTACTTC	TRBV3-1/TRBV3-2	NA	TRBD2	TRBJ2-7